These 25 T cell receptor beta chains came from one sample sequenced in a study of blood T cell repertoires in COVID-19. This table comes from immunoSEQ multiplex PCR, and its TCRdb copy is limited to in-frame clones, with some not included. The sample has about 220,000 clones, around 88% seen once; the top ten hold 14% to 15%. The sample taken for sequencing was PBMCs or T cells enriched from blood (not recorded which). These receptors were obtained from a woman aged 45 to 65 with acute COVID-19.

The CDR3 spells CASSTGGSGEKLFF. CDR3 nucleotide sequence: TGTGCCAGCAGCACCGGAGGGTCCGGTGAAAAACTGTTTTTT. The rearrangement uses TRBV11-2 and TRBJ1-4; D gene unclear. V was shortened by 5 bases and J by 7 bases, with 14 bases between the two germline ends. Germline CDR1 and CDR2: SGHAT and FQNNGV. This CDR3 is built from 14 residues.

The CDR3 DNA reads TGTGCCAGCAGTTATTTTTCGGGCTACACCTTC. It translates to CASSYFSGYTF. The V and J genes are TRBV6-2 or TRBV6-3 and TRBJ1-2, with no clear D. Germline assignment: CDR1 MNHEY and CDR2 SVGEGT. V dropped 3 bases and J dropped 8 bases, with 7 bases sitting between them. There are 11 residues in the CDR3.

The genes are TRBV7-8 and TRBJ1-6; no clear D. Trimming took 1 base from V and 7 from J, leaving 11 bases between them. This CDR3 has 15 residues. In germline, CDR1 is SGHVS, CDR2 FQNEAQ. CDR3 in DNA: TGTGCCAGCAGCTTAGAGCGGCACTTCAATTCACCCCTCCACTTT. Its protein product is CASSLERHFNSPLHF. The full variable domain, with the rest looked up from reference TRBV7-8 and TRBJ1-6, is GAGVSQSPRYKVAKRGQDVALRCDPISGHVSLFWYQQALGQGPEFLTYFQNEAQLDKSGLPSDRFFAERPEGSVSTLKIQRTQQEDSAVYLCASSLERHFNSPLHFGNGTRLTVT.

The chain has TRBV5-4 and TRBJ1-1; tentative D call: TRBD1 (5 bases). The length of the CDR3 is 14 residues. Germline CDR1 SGHNT, CDR2 YYREEE (reference sequence). The V gene lost 2 bases and the J gene lost 9 bases, with 17 bases spanning the gap. As DNA, the CDR3 is TGTGCCAGCAGCTTTACCGGGACTGAGAATAAAGCTTTCTTT. It encodes CASSFTGTENKAFF. The full variable domain, in which reference TRBV5-4 and TRBJ1-1 provide the parts outside the CDR3, is ETGVTQSPTHLIKTRGQQVTLRCSSQSGHNTVSWYQQALGQGPQFIFQYYREEENGRGNFPPRFSGLQFPNYSSELNVNALELDDSALYLCASSFTGTENKAFFGQGTRLTVV.

The genes are TRBV11-2 and TRBJ2-7; 7 nucleotides agree with TRBD1. The CDR3 contains 14 residues. With V trimmed by 4 bases and J by 2 bases, 5 bases remained unmatched. Germline CDR1 reads SGHAT; CDR2 reads FQNNGV. CDR3 DNA sequence: TGTGCCAGCAGCTCCTTTACAGGGGCCTACGAGCAGTACTTC. It yields the protein CASSSFTGAYEQYF. Filled out from reference TRBV11-2 and TRBJ2-7, the complete variable domain reads EAGVAQSPRYKIIEKRQSVAFWCNPISGHATLYWYQQILGQGPKLLIQFQNNGVVDDSQLPKDRFSAERLKGVDSTLKIQPAKLEDSAVYLCASSSFTGAYEQYFGPGTRLTVT.

This clone was recorded once. The chain recombines TRBV7-2 with TRBJ2-1, with D possibly TRBD2 on 6 matching bases. Germline V gene sequence: CDR1 SGHTA, CDR2 FQGNSA. Trimming left V 1 base short and J 1 base short, with 11 bases between. The CDR3 has 16 residues. CDR3 DNA sequence: TGTGCCAGCAGCTTAGGGACGGGAGTATCCTACAATGAGCAGTTCTTC. It encodes CASSLGTGVSYNEQFF.

The rearrangement links TRBV11-2 to TRBJ1-4; the match to TRBD1 covers 10 bases. After removal of 3 bases from V and 5 bases from J, the junction contained 6 bases not matched to a gene. The CDR3 contains 16 residues. In germline, CDR1 is SGHAT, CDR2 FQNNGV. The CDR3 region has the DNA TGTGCCAGCAGCTTTACAGGGGGACAGGGGAATGAAAAACTGTTTTTT. It translates to CASSFTGGQGNEKLFF. The whole variable domain, filled in from reference TRBV11-2 and TRBJ1-4, reads EAGVAQSPRYKIIEKRQSVAFWCNPISGHATLYWYQQILGQGPKLLIQFQNNGVVDDSQLPKDRFSAERLKGVDSTLKIQPAKLEDSAVYLCASSFTGGQGNEKLFFGSGTQLSVL.

J is TRBJ2-3 and V is TRBV28; the match to TRBD2 covers 8 bases. The length of the CDR3 is 15 residues. V lost 6 bases, J lost 7 bases, and 12 bases stayed unmatched. Germline values: CDR1 MDHEN, CDR2 SYDVKM. CDR3: CASSLLAGMGNTQYF. CDR3 DNA sequence: TGTGCCAGCAGCCTCTTAGCGGGAATGGGGAATACGCAGTATTTT.

V gene TRBV7-3 combines with J gene TRBJ2-1; maybe TRBD1 (6 bases). CDR3 size: 14 residues. Germline V gene data show CDR1 as SGHTA and CDR2 as FQGTGA. Trimming left V 3 bases short and J 0 bases short, with 6 bases between. DNA for the CDR3: TGTGCCAGCAGCTTGGACAGCTCCTACAATGAGCAGTTCTTC. Encoded protein: CASSLDSSYNEQFF. Filled out from reference TRBV7-3 and TRBJ2-1, the complete variable domain reads GAGVSQTPSNKVTEKGKYVELRCDPISGHTALYWYRQSLGQGPEFLIYFQGTGAADDSGLPNDRFFAVRPEGSVSTLKIQRTERGDSAVYLCASSLDSSYNEQFFGPGTRLTVL.

Regarding this clone: An end of the junction differs from the germline gene, which may be a read error. This chain links TRBV20-1 with TRBJ2-7, with D tentatively TRBD1 (6 bases). Germline CDR1 and CDR2: DFQATT and SNEGSKA (reference sequence). This CDR3 is built from 9 residues. The CDR3 loop reads CSARDGQNF. The CDR3 DNA reads as TGCAGTGCTAGAGACGGACAGAACTTC.

The chain combines TRBV4-2 with TRBJ2-7; TRBD1 matches at 8 bases. The CDR3 covers 15 residues. CDR1 is LGHNA and CDR2 is YNFKEQ in the germline V gene. J lost 4 bases, V lost 3 bases, and 8 bases had no gene match. The CDR3 spells CASSHLGQGLYEQYF. DNA of the CDR3: TGTGCCAGCAGCCACCTCGGACAGGGATTGTACGAGCAGTACTTC.

This chain uses TRBV19 with TRBJ2-3; TRBD1 matches 8 bases. Germline V gene sequence: CDR1 LNHDA, CDR2 SQIVND (reference sequence). J lost 8 bases, V lost 3 bases, and 16 bases had no gene match. CDR3 length: 17 amino acids. This CDR3 is CASSIVGTGGPQVTQYF. CDR3 DNA: TGTGCCAGTAGTATCGTGGGAACAGGGGGTCCGCAGGTTACGCAGTATTTT.

The chain combines TRBV19 with TRBJ2-4, with 9 bases identical to TRBD1. CDR1 and CDR2 (germline): LNHDA, SQIVND (reference sequence). V dropped 6 bases and J dropped 8; count of bases not matched to a gene: 11. The CDR3 is 15 amino acids. The CDR3 is CASSRTGGAVDIQYF. CDR3 nucleotide sequence: TGTGCCAGTAGCCGAACAGGGGGCGCGGTGGACATTCAGTACTTC.

This sequence joins TRBV19 and TRBJ2-3; possible D gene TRBD2, 6 bases. This CDR3 contains 14 residues. Trimming pared 7 bases from V and 3 bases from J, leaving 14 bases between. The germline V gene has CDR1 LNHDA and CDR2 SQIVND (reference sequence). As DNA, the CDR3 is TGTGCCAGTATGATCGGCGGGACTACAGATACGCAGTATTTT. This gives the protein CASMIGGTTDTQYF.

The chain carries TRBV7-2 and TRBJ2-1; tentatively, D is TRBD2 (6 bases). Trimming left V 2 bases short and J 7 bases short, with 12 bases between. Per germline, CDR1 SGHTA and CDR2 FQGNSA. CDR3 length: 14 amino acids. CDR3: CASSLQGGANEQFF. The CDR3 bases are TGTGCCAGCAGCTTACAGGGAGGTGCGAATGAGCAGTTCTTC.

This clone was seen only once. The V call is TRBV6-5, the J call TRBJ2-1; 9 bases fit TRBD2. The germline V gene encodes CDR1 MNHEY and CDR2 SVGAGI. The junction had 6 bases not matched to a gene; V was cut back by 4 bases and J by 5 bases. The length of the CDR3 is 15 residues. The CDR3 DNA reads as TGTGCCAGCAGTTTGGGACTAGCAGGGAACAATGAGCAGTTCTTC. Protein sequence: CASSLGLAGNNEQFF.

This chain links TRBV29-1 with TRBJ2-1; D ambiguous. The V gene's germline CDR1 is SQVTM and CDR2 ANQGSEA. V dropped 6 bases and J dropped 0 bases, with 12 bases sitting between them. This CDR3 has 14 amino acids. This chain's CDR3 is CSVHPWLSYNEQFF. CDR3 DNA: TGCAGCGTCCACCCTTGGCTCTCCTACAATGAGCAGTTCTTC.

This clone has just one count. The V and J genes are TRBV9 and TRBJ2-7, with unresolved D. This CDR3 is built from 14 residues. CDR1 is SGDLS and CDR2 is YYNGEE in the germline V gene. V dropped 4 bases and J dropped 0 bases, with 11 bases sitting between them. CDR3 region: CASSSGGDSYEQYF. CDR3 in DNA: TGTGCCAGCAGCTCCGGCGGTGACTCCTACGAGCAGTACTTC.

This clone was counted once. V usage is TRBV7-2 and J usage is TRBJ2-7, with D uncertain. The germline V and J ends were trimmed by 5 bases and 0 bases, with 8 bases remaining between them. The CDR3 runs 13 residues. CDR1 and CDR2 (germline): SGHTA, FQGNSA. The CDR3 bases are TGTGCCAGCAGCCGAGGAGCCTCCTACGAGCAGTACTTC. It specifies CASSRGASYEQYF.

The rearrangement uses TRBV27 and TRBJ2-2; unclear D gene. Deletions cut 4 bases from V and 3 bases from J, with 12 bases between. Germline V gives CDR1 MNHEY, CDR2 SMNVEV (reference sequence). The CDR3 is made up of 15 amino acids. The CDR3 loop reads CASSSKQVHTGELFF. The CDR3 coding sequence is TGTGCCAGCAGTTCCAAGCAGGTCCACACCGGGGAGCTGTTTTTT.

The chain is built from TRBV11-2 and TRBJ1-6; perhaps TRBD1 as D (6 bases). CDR1 and CDR2 from the germline V gene are SGHAT and FQNNGV. Trimming shortened V by 4 bases and J by 12 bases, and 16 bases separated the two germline ends. The CDR3 contains 14 residues. The CDR3 nucleotides read TGTGCCAGCAGCTCGGACAGCGCCCATCTACCCCTCCACTTT. Translation gives CASSSDSAHLPLHF. The variable domain in full, completed from reference TRBV11-2 and TRBJ1-6, reads EAGVAQSPRYKIIEKRQSVAFWCNPISGHATLYWYQQILGQGPKLLIQFQNNGVVDDSQLPKDRFSAERLKGVDSTLKIQPAKLEDSAVYLCASSSDSAHLPLHFGNGTRLTVT.

The chain couples TRBV5-1 to TRBJ1-1; 7 bases match TRBD1. J lost 4 bases, V lost 7 bases, and 1 base had no gene match. This CDR3 has 11 residues. Germline assignment: CDR1 SGHRS and CDR2 YFSETQ. CDR3 sequence: CASRQGTEAFF. Here the CDR3 DNA reads TGCGCCAGCCGACAGGGCACTGAAGCTTTCTTT.

V gene TRBV2 combines with J gene TRBJ2-5; 12 bases match TRBD1. This CDR3 has 16 amino acids. The ends lost 6 bases at V and 5 bases at J; junction bases unmatched: 10. Germline-derived CDR1 and CDR2 are SNHLY and FYNNEI. Written as DNA, the CDR3 is TGTGCCAGCAGAGGGACCGGGACAGGGGGCTGGGAGACCCAGTACTTC. It codes for CASRGTGTGGWETQYF. The variable domain in full, completed from reference TRBV2 and TRBJ2-5, reads EPEVTQTPSHQVTQMGQEVILRCVPISNHLYFYWYRQILGQKVEFLVSFYNNEISEKSEIFDDQFSVERPDGSNFTLKIRSTKLEDSAMYFCASRGTGTGGWETQYFGPGTRLLVL.

On this clone: The junction departs from the called germline gene at one end, perhaps through a read error. This sequence joins TRBV20-1 and TRBJ2-4; the match to TRBD1 covers 10 bases. Germline V gives CDR1 DFQATT, CDR2 SNEGSKA (reference sequence). The CDR3 has 9 amino acids. The CDR3 sequence: CSAGQGGNF. CDR3 in DNA: TGCAGTGCAGGACAGGGGGGTAACTTC.

This clone has a handful of counts. This chain uses TRBV19 with TRBJ2-7; 7 bases match TRBD1. Germline CDR1 LNHDA, CDR2 SQIVND (reference sequence). The CDR3 is made up of 15 amino acids. With V trimmed by 4 bases and J by 1 base, 7 bases remained unmatched. The CDR3 loop reads CASSTRQGLSYEQYF. Here the CDR3 DNA reads TGTGCCAGTAGTACCCGACAGGGATTATCCTACGAGCAGTACTTC.